The entry that follows covers one T cell receptor beta chain sequence. Its antigen is not known. This entry comes from a study of cytomegalovirus exposure and HLA in healthy donors. Whole-study results and caveats: About 87% or about 30% of the time was how often most TCR beta V segments were productive, according to an earlier analysis. Upon later analysis, HLA-associated TCR beta chains proved more clonally expanded than other, equally common chains. Cytomegalovirus association was assigned to more than 150 TCR beta chains.

Primers: 60 Vbeta forward and 13 Jbeta reverse. Here immunoSEQ multiplex PCR was the method, and the copy in TCRdb shows in-frame clones only, minus some. In the table there are about 95,000 clones, 60% to 80% of which are singletons. This receptor was identified in a woman aged 45-59 years in good health and CMV-seropositive. The source material was PBMCs.

The CDR3 bases are TGTGCCAGCAGTTTATGGGGCAGGGGTAGCAATCAGCCCCAGCATTTT. Its translation is CASSLWGRGSNQPQHF. The genes are TRBV27 and TRBJ1-5, with D perhaps TRBD1 (6 bases). V gave up 1 base and J gave up 0 bases, with 10 bases separating them. Germline V gene sequence: CDR1 MNHEY, CDR2 SMNVEV (reference sequence). This CDR3 is built from 16 residues.